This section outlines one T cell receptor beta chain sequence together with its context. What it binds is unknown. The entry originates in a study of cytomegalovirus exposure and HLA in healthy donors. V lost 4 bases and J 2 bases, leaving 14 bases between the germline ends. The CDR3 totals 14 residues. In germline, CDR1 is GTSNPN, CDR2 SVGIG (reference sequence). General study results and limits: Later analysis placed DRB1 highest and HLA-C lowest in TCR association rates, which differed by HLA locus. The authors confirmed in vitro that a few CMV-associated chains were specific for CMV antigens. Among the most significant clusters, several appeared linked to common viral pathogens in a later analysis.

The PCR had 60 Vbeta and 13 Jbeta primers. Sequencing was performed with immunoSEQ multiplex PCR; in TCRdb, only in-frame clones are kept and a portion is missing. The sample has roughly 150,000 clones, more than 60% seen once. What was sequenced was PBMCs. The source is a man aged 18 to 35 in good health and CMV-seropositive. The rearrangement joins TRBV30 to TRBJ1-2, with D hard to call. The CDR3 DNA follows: TGTGCCTGGAATGCGGGCCCTACGAACTATGGCTACACCTTC. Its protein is CAWNAGPTNYGYTF.